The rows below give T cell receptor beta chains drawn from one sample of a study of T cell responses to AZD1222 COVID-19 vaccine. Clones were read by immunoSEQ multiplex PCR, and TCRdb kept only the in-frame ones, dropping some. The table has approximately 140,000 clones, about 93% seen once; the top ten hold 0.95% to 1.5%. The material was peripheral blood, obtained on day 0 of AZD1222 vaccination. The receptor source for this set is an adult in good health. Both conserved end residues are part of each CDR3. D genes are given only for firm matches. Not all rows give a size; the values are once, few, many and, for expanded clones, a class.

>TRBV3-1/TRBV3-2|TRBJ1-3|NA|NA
TGTGCCAGCAGCCAAGGGAGTCCCGGAAACACCATATATTTT
CASSQGSPGNTIYF
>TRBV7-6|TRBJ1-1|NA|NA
TGTGCCAGCAGCTTGGATCCTTCGTCCACTGAAGCTTTCTTT
CASSLDPSSTEAFF
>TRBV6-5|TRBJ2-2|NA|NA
TGTGCCAGCAGCCCGACTACCGGGGAGCTGTTTTTT
CASSPTTGELFF
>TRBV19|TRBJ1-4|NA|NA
TGTGCCACCAGGGGACCCCCGGATGAAAAACTGTTTTTT
CATRGPPDEKLFF
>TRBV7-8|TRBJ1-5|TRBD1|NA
TGTGCCAGCAGCATACAGGGGCCCAATCAGCCCCAGCATTTT
CASSIQGPNQPQHF
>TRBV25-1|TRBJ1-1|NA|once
TGTGCCAGCAGGGCCCGGACGGGTGGCACTGAAGCTTTCTTT
CASRARTGGTEAFF
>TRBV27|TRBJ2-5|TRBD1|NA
TGTGCCAGCAGTTATACAGGGGGAGAGACCCAGTACTTC
CASSYTGGETQYF
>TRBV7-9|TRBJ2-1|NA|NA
TGTGCCAGCAGCTACCATATAACGAACAATGAGCAGTTCTTC
CASSYHITNNEQFF
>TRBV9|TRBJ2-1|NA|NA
TGTGCCAGCACCCCGAGGGGGGAACCTTACAATGAGCAGTTCTTC
CASTPRGEPYNEQFF
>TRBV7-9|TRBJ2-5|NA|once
TGTGCCAGCAGCTTAGTTCTCGGGGGGCGACAAGAGACCCAGTACTTC
CASSLVLGGRQETQYF
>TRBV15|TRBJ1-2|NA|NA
TGTGCCACCACGCAGGGCTACGGCTATGGCTACACCTTC
CATTQGYGYGYTF
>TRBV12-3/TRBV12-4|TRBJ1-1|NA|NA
TGTGCCAGCAGTCCCCCCTTGGGAGAAGCTTTCTTT
CASSPPLGEAFF
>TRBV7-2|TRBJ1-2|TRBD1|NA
TGTGCCAGCAGCTTAGGGGCAGGACAGGGGAGCGGTGGCTACACCTTC
CASSLGAGQGSGGYTF
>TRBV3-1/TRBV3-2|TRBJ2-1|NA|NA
TGTGCCAGCAGCCAAGTCCCGACGCCGAGGGACAATGAGCAGTTCTTC
CASSQVPTPRDNEQFF
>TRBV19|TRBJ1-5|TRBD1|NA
TGTGCCACAAGACAGGGTACGAGCAATCAGCCCCAGCATTTT
CATRQGTSNQPQHF
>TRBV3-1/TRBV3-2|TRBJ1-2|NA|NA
TGTGCCAGCAGCCAAGATTGGAGGGGCGGAGAAGGCTACACCTTC
CASSQDWRGGEGYTF
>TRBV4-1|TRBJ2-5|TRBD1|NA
TGCGCCAGCAGCCGGGCGGGACAGGGGCAAGAGACCCAGTACTTC
CASSRAGQGQETQYF